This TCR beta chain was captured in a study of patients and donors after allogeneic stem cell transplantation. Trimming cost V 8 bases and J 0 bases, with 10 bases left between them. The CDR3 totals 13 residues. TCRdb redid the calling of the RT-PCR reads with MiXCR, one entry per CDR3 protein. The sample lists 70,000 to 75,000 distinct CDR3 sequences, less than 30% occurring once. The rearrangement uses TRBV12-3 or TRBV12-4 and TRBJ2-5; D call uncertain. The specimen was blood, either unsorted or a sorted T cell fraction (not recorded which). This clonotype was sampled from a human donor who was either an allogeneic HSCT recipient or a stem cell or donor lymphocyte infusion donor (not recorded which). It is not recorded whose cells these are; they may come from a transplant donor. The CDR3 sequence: CASGHQYQETQYF. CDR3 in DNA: TGTGCCAGCGGGCACCAATACCAAGAGACCCAGTACTTC.